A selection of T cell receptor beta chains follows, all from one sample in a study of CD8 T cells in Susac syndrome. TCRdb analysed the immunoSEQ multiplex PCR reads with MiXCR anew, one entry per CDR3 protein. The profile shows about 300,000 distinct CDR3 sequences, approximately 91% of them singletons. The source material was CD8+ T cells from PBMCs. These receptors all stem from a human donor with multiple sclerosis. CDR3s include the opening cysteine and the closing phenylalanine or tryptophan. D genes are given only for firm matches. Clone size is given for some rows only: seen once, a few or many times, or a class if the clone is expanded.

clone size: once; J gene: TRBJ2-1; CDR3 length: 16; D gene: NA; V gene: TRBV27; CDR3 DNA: TGTGCCAGCAGTCCTCAGGGTTTCGGCTCCTACAATGAGCAGTTCTTC; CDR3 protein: CASSPQGFGSYNEQFF
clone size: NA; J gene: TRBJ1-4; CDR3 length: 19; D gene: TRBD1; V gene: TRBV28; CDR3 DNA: TGTGCCAGCAGCCTTCGGACAGGAATGGCTTGGGCAACTAATGAAAAACTGTTTTTT; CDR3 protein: CASSLRTGMAWATNEKLFF
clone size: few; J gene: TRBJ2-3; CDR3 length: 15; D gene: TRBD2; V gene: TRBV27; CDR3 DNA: TGTGCCAGCAGTCCATTAGCGGGAAGCACAGATACGCAGTATTTT; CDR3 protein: CASSPLAGSTDTQYF
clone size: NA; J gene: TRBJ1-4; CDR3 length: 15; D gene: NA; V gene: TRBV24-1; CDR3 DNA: TGTGCCACCAGTGACTACGGGTCCGAGGGTGAAAAACTGTTTTTT; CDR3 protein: CATSDYGSEGEKLFF
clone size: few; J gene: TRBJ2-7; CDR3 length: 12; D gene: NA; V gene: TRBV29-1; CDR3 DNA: TGCAGCGTTGAAGGGCAAAGCTACGAGCAGTACTTC; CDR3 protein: CSVEGQSYEQYF
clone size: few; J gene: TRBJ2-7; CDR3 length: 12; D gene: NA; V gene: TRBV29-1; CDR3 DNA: TGCAGCGTTGAGGGCCTCTCCTACGAGCAGTACTTC; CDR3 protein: CSVEGLSYEQYF
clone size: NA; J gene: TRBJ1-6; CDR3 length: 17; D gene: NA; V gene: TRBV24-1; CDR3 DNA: TGTGCCACAGGCACAAGGGAGGGGAGCTCCTATAATTCACCCCTCCACTTT; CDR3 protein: CATGTREGSSYNSPLHF
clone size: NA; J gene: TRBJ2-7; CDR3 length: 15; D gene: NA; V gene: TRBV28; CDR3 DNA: TGTGCCAGCAGTCTCGACAGTGACCTATCCTACGAGCAGTACTTC; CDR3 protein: CASSLDSDLSYEQYF
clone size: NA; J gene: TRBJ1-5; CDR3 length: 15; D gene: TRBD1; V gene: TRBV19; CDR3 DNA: TGTGCCAGTAGTCGAACCGACAGGGGGCGGCAGCCCCAGCATTTT; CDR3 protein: CASSRTDRGRQPQHF
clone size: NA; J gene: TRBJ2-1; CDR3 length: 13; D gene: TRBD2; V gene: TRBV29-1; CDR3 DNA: TGCAGCGCACCGGGACTAGCGGATAATGAGCAGTTCTTC; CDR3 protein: CSAPGLADNEQFF
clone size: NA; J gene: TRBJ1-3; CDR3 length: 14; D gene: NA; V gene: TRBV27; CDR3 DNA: TGTGCCAGCAGCCTTTTAGGTCCTGGAAACACCATATATTTT; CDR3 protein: CASSLLGPGNTIYF
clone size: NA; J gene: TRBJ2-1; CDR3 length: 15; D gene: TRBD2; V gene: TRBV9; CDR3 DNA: TGTGCCAGCAGCCTAGATTGGACTAGCCACAATGAGCAGTTCTTC; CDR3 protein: CASSLDWTSHNEQFF
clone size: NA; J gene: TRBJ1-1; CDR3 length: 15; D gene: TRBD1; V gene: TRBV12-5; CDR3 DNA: TGTGCTAGTGGTTTGGGGACAGGCCCTTGGGAAGTTGCTTTCTTT; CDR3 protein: CASGLGTGPWEVAFF
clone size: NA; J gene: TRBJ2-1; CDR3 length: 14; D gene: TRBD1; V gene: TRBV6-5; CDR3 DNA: TGTGCCAGCAGTTATGGCAGGGGGCTGGATGAGCAGTTCTTC; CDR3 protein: CASSYGRGLDEQFF
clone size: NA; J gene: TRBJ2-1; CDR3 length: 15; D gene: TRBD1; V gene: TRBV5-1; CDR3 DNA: TGCGCCAGCAGATACCGGGACAGGGGATACAATGAGCAGTTCTTC; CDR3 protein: CASRYRDRGYNEQFF
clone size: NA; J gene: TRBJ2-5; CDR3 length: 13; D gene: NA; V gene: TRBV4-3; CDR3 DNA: TGCGCCAGCAGCCGAATGCCGGGGGAGACCCAGTACTTC; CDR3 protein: CASSRMPGETQYF
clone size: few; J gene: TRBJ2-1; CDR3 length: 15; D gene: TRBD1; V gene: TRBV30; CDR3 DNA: TGTGCCTGGAGTGTAGGGACAGGCGCCTACAATGAGCAGTTCTTC; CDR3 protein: CAWSVGTGAYNEQFF